Each of the 31 T cell receptor beta chains below was sequenced from the same sample in a study of blood T cell repertoires in COVID-19. Sequencing was performed with immunoSEQ multiplex PCR; in TCRdb, only in-frame clones are kept and a portion is missing. Altogether under 250,000 clones are present, roughly nine tenths being singletons, with the ten largest covering around 1.5%. Sequencing was performed on peripheral blood. The receptors derive from a woman aged 55-75 years who had recovered from COVID-19.

The rearrangement links TRBV6-5 to TRBJ2-2; weak D call: TRBD1 (6 bases). This CDR3 contains 15 residues. V lost 6 bases and J lost 1, with 12 bases in between. In germline, CDR1 is MNHEY, CDR2 SVGAGI. CDR3 sequence reads: CASSWTVQNTGELFF. The DNA of the CDR3 is TGTGCCAGCAGCTGGACAGTTCAGAACACCGGGGAGCTGTTTTTT.

This chain joins TRBV7-3 and TRBJ1-6; TRBD1 agrees at 9 bases. This CDR3 is built from 15 residues. Germline V gene lookup returns CDR1 SGHTA and CDR2 FQGTGA. J gave up 9 bases and V 4 bases, and 7 bases lay outside the gene matches. The chain's CDR3 is CASSSKQGAGSPLHF. For the CDR3, the DNA is TGTGCCAGCAGCTCCAAACAGGGGGCCGGTTCACCCCTCCACTTT.

This sequence joins TRBV3-1 (or the pseudogene TRBV3-2) and TRBJ2-3, with 11 nucleotides matching TRBD2. CDR3 length: 17 residues. Germline loops: CDR1 LGHDT, CDR2 YNNKEL (reference sequence). V dropped 0 bases and J dropped 2; count of bases not matched to a gene: 4. The CDR3 DNA is TGTGCCAGCAGCCAAGATAGCGGGGGGGCACACACAGATACGCAGTATTTT. Translated: CASSQDSGGAHTDTQYF.

This rearrangement joins TRBV29-1 to TRBJ2-4; unclear D gene. The CDR3 spans 12 residues. The germline V gene has CDR1 SQVTM and CDR2 ANQGSEA. V was clipped by 6 bases and J by 10 bases, with 16 bases between them. This CDR3 is CSVTVQANIQYF. CDR3 coding DNA: TGCAGCGTCACGGTCCAAGCCAATATTCAGTACTTC.

The chain links TRBV2 to TRBJ1-1; 7 bases are a match to TRBD1. This CDR3 contains 15 residues. With 6 bases clipped from V and 0 bases from J, the junction kept 7 bases outside the gene matches. Germline V CDR1 and CDR2: SNHLY, FYNNEI. The CDR3 loop is CASSRDSLMNTEAFF. DNA for the CDR3: TGTGCCAGCAGCCGGGACAGCCTCATGAACACTGAAGCTTTCTTT.

The chain links TRBV28 to TRBJ2-7; 7 positions match TRBD2. From germline, CDR1 is MDHEN and CDR2 SYDVKM. The V gene end was trimmed by 8 bases and the J gene end by 0 bases; junction bases not matched to a gene: 4. This CDR3 has 13 residues. CDR3 sequence: CASGGGSSYEQYF. CDR3 coding DNA: TGTGCCAGCGGGGGGGGGAGCTCCTACGAGCAGTACTTC. The full variable domain, rest sourced from reference TRBV28 and TRBJ2-7, is DVKVTQSSRYLVKRTGEKVFLECVQDMDHENMFWYRQDPGLGLRLIYFSYDVKMKEKGDIPEGYSVSREKKERFSLILESASTNQTSMYLCASGGGSSYEQYFGPGTRLTVT.

The J gene is TRBJ1-1, the V gene TRBV3-1 (or the pseudogene TRBV3-2); the D gene is possibly TRBD1 (6 bases). CDR3 size: 16 residues. With 5 bases removed from V and 6 bases from J, the gap between germline ends came to 22 bases. Per the germline V gene, CDR1 is LGHDT and CDR2 is YNNKEL (reference sequence). The CDR3 bases are TGTGCCAGCAGCTCCCGCAGGGGAACGTGGTTAGCTGAAGCTTTCTTT. Translated: CASSSRRGTWLAEAFF.

The genes are TRBV12-3 or TRBV12-4 and TRBJ2-5, with 7 bases lining up with TRBD2. With 10 bases clipped from V and 4 bases from J, the junction kept 6 bases outside the gene matches. The CDR3 has 12 residues. CDR3 sequence (DNA): TGTGCCACGGCGGGAGCTCGAGAGACCCAGTACTTC. Translating gives CATAGARETQYF.

This chain connects TRBV28 to TRBJ1-5, with D hard to call. V dropped 6 bases and J dropped 4 bases, with 19 bases sitting between them. The CDR3 has 16 amino acids. CDR1 MDHEN and CDR2 SYDVKM come from the germline V gene. CDR3 sequence: CASSSRRVRGNQPQHF. The CDR3 DNA reads as TGTGCCAGCAGCTCCAGGCGGGTCCGAGGAAATCAGCCCCAGCATTTT.

This chain joins TRBV6-2 or TRBV6-3 and TRBJ1-4; possible D gene TRBD1, 5 bases. The CDR3 covers 16 residues. Germline V lookup: CDR1 MNHEY, CDR2 SVGEGT. The V end was cut by 2 bases, the J end by 11 bases, with 21 bases between. The CDR3 here is CASSYDSSMMKGKLFF. The CDR3 DNA reads as TGTGCCAGCAGTTACGACTCGAGCATGATGAAGGGGAAACTGTTTTTT.

This clone occurred once. V gene TRBV6-5 combines with J gene TRBJ1-6; D gene ambiguous. This CDR3 is built from 14 residues. V was clipped by 7 bases and J by 5 bases, with 12 bases between them. Germline V gives CDR1 MNHEY, CDR2 SVGAGI. CDR3 in DNA: TGTGCCAGCATCGAGGTGTGGAATAATTCACCCCTCCACTTT. Amino acids: CASIEVWNNSPLHF.

The rearrangement links TRBV19 to TRBJ1-1, with D hard to call. The CDR3 runs to 13 residues. CDR1 and CDR2 from the germline V gene are LNHDA and SQIVND (reference sequence). Trimming took 6 bases from V and 3 from J, leaving 11 bases between them. The CDR3 spells CASSAGSYTEAFF. CDR3 sequence (DNA): TGTGCCAGTAGCGCCGGGAGTTACACTGAAGCTTTCTTT.

Comment on this clone: Its ends do not fully match the called genes, so a read error is possible. V usage is TRBV6-6 and J usage is TRBJ1-3; unclear D gene. Germline lookup yields CDR1 MNHNY and CDR2 SVGAGI (reference sequence). This CDR3 region has 12 residues. The CDR3 DNA sequence: TGTGCCAGCAGTTTGTCGTCGGGTCTAGTACATTTT. Its protein product is CASSLSSGLVHF.

The V call is TRBV2, the J call TRBJ1-5; 8 bases agree with TRBD1. Trimming cost V 5 bases and J 15 bases; bases outside gene matches: 12. The CDR3 loop spans 13 amino acids. Germline CDR1 is SNHLY and CDR2 is FYNNEI. The DNA of the CDR3 is TGTGCCAGCAGTCGACAGGGGATGGACTTTACGCATTTT. This codes for CASSRQGMDFTHF.

CDR3 DNA sequence: TGTGCCATCAGTGAGTCGGACAGGGGGGCTAACTATGGCTACACCTTC. It specifies CAISESDRGANYGYTF. The chain joins TRBV10-3 to TRBJ1-2, with TRBD1 matching 10 bases. CDR1 and CDR2 from the germline V gene are ENHRY and SYGVKD. The junction had 1 base not matched to a gene; V was cut back by 0 bases and J by 0 bases. The CDR3 totals 16 residues.

The rearrangement joins TRBV7-3 to TRBJ2-2, with 7 bases fitting TRBD1. Trimming took 5 bases from V and 4 from J; bases not matched to a gene: 10. Germline loops: CDR1 SGHTA, CDR2 FQGTGA. The CDR3 totals 16 residues. The CDR3 loop reads CASSQIEGAGTGELFF. In nucleotides, the CDR3 is TGTGCCAGCAGCCAAATCGAGGGGGCCGGCACCGGGGAGCTGTTTTTT.

The V and J genes are TRBV5-1 and TRBJ2-3, with 8 bases aligning to TRBD1. The CDR3 has 15 amino acids. From germline, CDR1 is SGHRS and CDR2 YFSETQ. The trim removed 0 bases at V and 1 base at J, leaving 1 base unmatched. Written as DNA, the CDR3 is TGCGCCAGCAGCTTGGTCAGGGGGCGCACAGATACGCAGTATTTT. This sequence encodes CASSLVRGRTDTQYF. Based on the CDR3 plus reference TRBV5-1 and TRBJ2-3, the full variable domain is KAGVTQTPRYLIKTRGQQVTLSCSPISGHRSVSWYQQTPGQGLQFLFEYFSETQRNKGNFPGRFSGRQFSNSRSEMNVSTLELGDSALYLCASSLVRGRTDTQYFGPGTRLTVL.

A single count supports this clone. V gene TRBV5-1 combines with J gene TRBJ1-1, with D possibly TRBD1 on 5 matching bases. The CDR3 loop spans 14 amino acids. The germline V gene encodes CDR1 SGHRS and CDR2 YFSETQ. Trimming took 2 bases from V and 0 from J, leaving 8 bases between them. The CDR3 bases are TGCGCCAGCAGCTTTGCAGGGATGAACACTGAAGCTTTCTTT. It translates to CASSFAGMNTEAFF.

The chain links TRBV21-1 to TRBJ2-5; whether TRBD1, the table's D call, matches the DNA was not checked. TRBV21-1 is marked as a pseudogene. The CDR3 runs to 15 residues. The CDR3 sequence is CASSGAGPGQETQYF. The CDR3 DNA reads as TGTGCCAGCAGCGGGGCAGGGCCCGGGCAAGAGACCCAGTACTTC.

The chain couples TRBV2 to TRBJ2-1; D uncertain. Germline loops: CDR1 SNHLY, CDR2 FYNNEI. Trimming stripped 1 base from V and 10 bases from J, with 23 bases between. The CDR3 extends over 17 amino acids. The CDR3 DNA follows: TGTGCCAGCAGTGAAGGGCTAGGAGAAGTTCGGTCGTGGGAGCAGTTCTTC. Translating it yields CASSEGLGEVRSWEQFF.

This chain connects TRBV5-6 to TRBJ2-2; 8 positions agree with TRBD2. The V gene's germline CDR1 is SGHDT and CDR2 YYEEEE. With V trimmed by 1 base and J by 2 bases, 1 base remained unmatched. This CDR3 is built from 15 residues. The CDR3 sequence: CASSLRGGNTGELFF. The CDR3 DNA sequence: TGTGCCAGCAGCTTGCGGGGGGGTAACACCGGGGAGCTGTTTTTT.

This chain uses TRBV20-1 with TRBJ1-5; no firm D call. V was trimmed by 6 bases and J by 5 bases, leaving 17 bases between them. Germline V gives CDR1 DFQATT, CDR2 SNEGSKA (reference sequence). CDR3 size: 14 residues. CDR3 nucleotide sequence: TGCAGTGCCAGTGGCGGCTCGAGGGATCAGCCCCAGCATTTT. Protein product: CSASGGSRDQPQHF.

The chain has TRBV6-5 and TRBJ2-5; 10 nucleotides line up with TRBD1. This CDR3 has 15 residues. Looked up from germline, CDR1 is MNHEY and CDR2 is SVGAGI. V lost 6 bases and J lost 5; bases outside the gene matches: 9. The CDR3 spells CASSSLGTGEETQYF. The CDR3, as DNA: TGTGCCAGCAGCTCCCTTGGGACAGGGGAGGAGACCCAGTACTTC.

The V call is TRBV7-2, the J call TRBJ2-3, with 15 bases fitting TRBD2. V lost 4 bases and J lost 9; bases outside the gene matches: 5. Germline CDR1 SGHTA, CDR2 FQGNSA. This CDR3 is 15 amino acids long. The DNA for the CDR3 is TGTGCCAGCAGCTACTACGGGACTAGCGGGGGGACGCAGTATTTT. Its protein product is CASSYYGTSGGTQYF.

This chain joins TRBV7-3 and TRBJ1-2; weak D call: TRBD1 (5 bases). CDR1 and CDR2 from the germline V gene are SGHTA and FQGTGA. V lost 1 base, J lost 6 bases, and 15 bases lay in between. The CDR3 has 15 amino acids. Written as DNA, the CDR3 is TGTGCCAGCAGCTTAAACCGAGCAGCCAGGGATGGCTACACCTTC. Residues: CASSLNRAARDGYTF.

This clone was seen a few times. Other nucleotide sequences from this sample produce the same CDR3. The chain has TRBV3-1 (or the pseudogene TRBV3-2) and TRBJ1-1; D is unresolved. The CDR3 is 11 amino acids. V lost 1 base, J lost 8 bases, and 5 bases lay in between. The germline V gene encodes CDR1 LGHDT and CDR2 YNNKEL (reference sequence). The CDR3 here is CASSQAREAFF. CDR3 nucleotide sequence: TGTGCCAGCAGCCAAGCACGGGAAGCTTTCTTT.

This clone was counted once. V gene TRBV28 combines with J gene TRBJ2-7, with TRBD2 identical over 9 bases. The ends lost 5 bases at V and 3 bases at J; junction bases unmatched: 8. CDR3 length equals 15 residues. Per the germline V gene, CDR1 is MDHEN and CDR2 is SYDVKM. The CDR3 DNA follows: TGTGCCAGCAGTGACGGGGCTAGCGGGGTCTACGAGCAGTACTTC. Protein: CASSDGASGVYEQYF. Together with reference TRBV28 and TRBJ2-7, the CDR3 gives the full variable domain: DVKVTQSSRYLVKRTGEKVFLECVQDMDHENMFWYRQDPGLGLRLIYFSYDVKMKEKGDIPEGYSVSREKKERFSLILESASTNQTSMYLCASSDGASGVYEQYFGPGTRLTVT.

This chain uses TRBV18 with TRBJ1-4, with no clear D. This CDR3 spans 13 amino acids. V dropped 0 bases and J dropped 12 bases, with 11 bases sitting between them. The germline CDR1 and CDR2 sequences are KGHSH and LQKENI. CDR3 residues: CASSPPSQTELFF. The DNA of the CDR3 is TGTGCCAGCTCACCACCGTCACAGACGGAACTGTTTTTT.

To note about this clone: This CDR3 is also generated by other DNA sequences in the sample. The chain recombines TRBV5-1 with TRBJ1-2; D is perhaps TRBD1 (5 bases). Trimming left V 0 bases short and J 4 bases short, with 7 bases between. The germline V gene has CDR1 SGHRS and CDR2 YFSETQ. CDR3 size: 13 residues. In DNA form, the CDR3 reads TGCGCCAGCAGCTTGGCCCAGGGCTATGGCTACACCTTC. Amino acid sequence: CASSLAQGYGYTF.

CDR3 amino acids: CASSERGTAYQPQHF. The DNA for the CDR3 is TGTGCCAGCAGCGAACGCGGGACAGCTTATCAGCCCCAGCATTTT. The chain carries TRBV9 and TRBJ1-5, with TRBD1 matching 7 bases. Germline lookup yields CDR1 SGDLS and CDR2 YYNGEE. With V trimmed by 3 bases and J by 5 bases, 8 bases remained unmatched. The CDR3 extends over 15 amino acids. Full variable domain (remainder filled in from reference TRBV9 and TRBJ1-5): DSGVTQTPKHLITATGQRVTLRCSPRSGDLSVYWYQQSLDQGLQFLIQYYNGEERAKGNILERFSAQQFPDLHSELNLSSLELGDSALYFCASSERGTAYQPQHFGDGTRLSIL.

This chain uses TRBV19 with TRBJ2-2; maybe TRBD2 (5 bases). V lost 3 bases to trimming and J lost 8 bases, with 19 bases between them. The CDR3 contains 16 residues. The V gene's germline CDR1 is LNHDA and CDR2 SQIVND (reference sequence). CDR3 in amino acids: CASSIFRTPPPGELFF. CDR3 nucleotide sequence: TGTGCCAGTAGTATCTTCCGGACTCCACCCCCGGGGGAGCTGTTTTTT.